This T cell receptor beta chain was obtained from a study of OX40 agonist ivuxolimab in advanced cancers. Produced via immunoSEQ multiplex PCR; TCRdb's table is partial and in-frame only. The data show 65,000 to 95,000 clones, around 86% seen once. Germline V gene sequence: CDR1 SGHRS, CDR2 YFSETQ. The junction had 2 bases not matched to a gene; V was cut back by 0 bases and J by 3 bases. CDR3 length: 16 amino acids. A history of autoimmune disease or systemic immunosuppression excluded patients. The chain couples TRBV5-1 to TRBJ1-3, with TRBD1 matching 11 bases. The sequenced sample was CD4+ or CD8+ T cells sorted from blood, obtained in a trial of the OX40 agonist ivuxolimab. This clonotype was obtained from an adult with an advanced solid tumor such as melanoma, head and neck, liver or kidney cancer. The CDR3 DNA reads as TGCGCCAGCAGCTTGGGGACAGGGGGCTTTGGAAACACCATATATTTT. Translation gives CASSLGTGGFGNTIYF.